The clone carrying this T cell receptor (beta chain) has only one observation. Its antigen is not known. The data derive from a study of T cells after yellow fever vaccination. Across the whole study: Fractions low in cell number were prepared with SMART-Seq v4 Ultra Low Input. The study, taken as a whole, reports: At 95% to 97% for CD4 and over 80% for CD8, most primary-vaccination clones showed up again after the booster.

Universal primer sites and UMIs were introduced during 5'RACE template-switching synthesis of TCR cDNA. Each CDR3 protein gets one entry after TCRdb re-called the 5' RACE reads with MiXCR. The sample contains under 300,000 distinct CDR3 sequences, 13% of which appear only once. The V segment lost 0 bases and the J segment 2 bases; nucleotides outside the gene matches: 5. This CDR3 is built from 16 residues. Germline V gives CDR1 SGHRS, CDR2 YFSETQ. This sequence joins TRBV5-1 and TRBJ2-1; TRBD1 aligns across 7 bases. The source of this sequence is a man aged 30 to 39 who received the YFV17D yellow fever vaccine. The sample here was CD4+ T cells sorted from PBMCs, taken 45 days after the yellow fever booster vaccination. Written as DNA, the CDR3 is TGCGCCAGCAGCTTGGCTGGACAGGTCCCCTACAATGAGCAGTTCTTC. Its translation: CASSLAGQVPYNEQFF.